Listed below are T cell receptor beta chains from one sample, sequenced in a study of OX40 agonist ivuxolimab in advanced cancers. Clones were read by immunoSEQ multiplex PCR, and TCRdb kept only the in-frame ones, dropping some. The table records under 13,000 clones, roughly 80% of them present only once. The sequencing used CD4+ or CD8+ T cells sorted from blood, collected in a trial of the OX40 agonist ivuxolimab. The receptors here all came from an adult with an advanced solid tumor such as melanoma, head and neck, liver or kidney cancer. CDR3s include the opening cysteine and the closing phenylalanine or tryptophan. Each record gives: D gene, clone size, V gene, J gene, CDR3 DNA, CDR3 protein. A D gene is named only where the DNA matches it firmly. Not all rows give a size; the values are once, few, many and, for expanded clones, a class.

-,-,TRBV19,TRBJ1-2,TGTGCCAGTAGTGGGGGGGCAGACGGCTACACCTTC,CASSGGADGYTF
-,-,TRBV7-3,TRBJ2-2,TGTGCCAGCAGCTTTTTTCGAGCCGGGACGGAGAACACCGGGGAGCTGTTTTTT,CASSFFRAGTENTGELFF
-,-,TRBV7-2,TRBJ1-2,TGTGCCAGCAGCTTATATTCCGCGGATGGCTACACCTTC,CASSLYSADGYTF
-,-,TRBV28,TRBJ2-5,TGTGCCAGCAGTTTGGATGAGACCCAGTACTTC,CASSLDETQYF
-,-,TRBV15,TRBJ2-7,TGTGCCACCAGCAGAACCAAAGCGGCCGGGATAAACTACGAGCAGTACTTC,CATSRTKAAGINYEQYF
-,-,TRBV11-2,TRBJ2-7,TGTGCCAGCAGCGCGGATCGCTACGAGCAGTACTTC,CASSADRYEQYF
TRBD2,-,TRBV2,TRBJ2-1,TGTGCCAGCAGTCCGGTTCGGTGGGAGGGTCACAATGAGCAGTTCTTC,CASSPVRWEGHNEQFF
-,-,TRBV6-5,TRBJ2-7,TGTGCCAGCAGTTACGGGGAGCGGACCTACGAGCAGTACTTC,CASSYGERTYEQYF
TRBD2,once,TRBV15,TRBJ2-2,TGTGCCACCAGCAGGGGACTAGCGGGAGGGCCAAACACCGGGGAGCTGTTTTTT,CATSRGLAGGPNTGELFF
-,-,TRBV2,TRBJ2-1,TGTGCCAGCAGCGGGAGTGACTCCTACAATGAGCAGTTCTTC,CASSGSDSYNEQFF
-,once,TRBV29-1,TRBJ2-7,TGCAGCGGCCGGATGGTGGACTCCTACGAGCAGTACTTC,CSGRMVDSYEQYF
TRBD1,-,TRBV27,TRBJ2-7,TGTGCCAGCAGTTTCATCGGACAGGGTCCTTACGAGCAGTACTTC,CASSFIGQGPYEQYF
TRBD1,-,TRBV5-1,TRBJ1-2,TGCGCCAGCAGCTTCTTACAGGGGGGAGTGGATGGCTACACCTTC,CASSFLQGGVDGYTF
-,-,TRBV15,TRBJ1-2,TGTGCCACCAGCGCCGCCGCCGGCAGGGGTTACGATGGCTACACCTTC,CATSAAAGRGYDGYTF
-,-,TRBV5-4,TRBJ2-1,TGTGCCAGCAGCTTGATCTGGGGGCAGGTGGATGAGCAGTTCTTC,CASSLIWGQVDEQFF